These 24 T cell receptor beta chains were sequenced from one sample in a study of shared clonotypes between healthy human individuals. Libraries were prepared by immunoSEQ multiplex PCR; TCRdb keeps only in-frame clonotypes and omits some of them. Found here are some 500,000 clones, about 74% of them singletons; the top ten hold about 12%. Sequencing used PBMCs. Receptors originate from a woman aged 40-49 years in good health. Some clones in this sample may be carry-over from other donors' samples.

Concerning this clone: Other DNA sequences within the sample encode an identical CDR3. The V and J genes are TRBV7-9 and TRBJ1-2, with TRBD1 matching over 9 bases. Germline loops: CDR1 SEHNR, CDR2 FQNEAQ (reference sequence). There are 12 residues in the CDR3. J was trimmed by 7 bases and V by 3 bases; bases with no gene match: 0. DNA for the CDR3: TGTGCCAGCAGCTTGACAGGGGGTGGCTACACCTTC. This encodes CASSLTGGGYTF.

The sample holds a few counts of this clone. The J gene is TRBJ2-1, the V gene TRBV11-2, with 10 bases that match TRBD2. Unmatched junction bases numbered 4, after V lost 5 bases and J lost 0 bases. CDR1 is SGHAT and CDR2 is FQNNGV in the germline V gene. This CDR3 region has 16 residues. In nucleotides, the CDR3 is TGTGCCAGCAGCCGCCCTAGCGGGAGCTCCTACAATGAGCAGTTCTTC. Translation gives CASSRPSGSSYNEQFF. The entire variable domain, with the rest obtained from reference TRBV11-2 and TRBJ2-1, is as follows: EAGVAQSPRYKIIEKRQSVAFWCNPISGHATLYWYQQILGQGPKLLIQFQNNGVVDDSQLPKDRFSAERLKGVDSTLKIQPAKLEDSAVYLCASSRPSGSSYNEQFFGPGTRLTVL.

The J gene is TRBJ2-7, the V gene TRBV19; D not resolved. CDR1 is LNHDA, CDR2 SQIVND, per germline (reference sequence). Trimming stripped 3 bases from V and 3 bases from J, with 9 bases between. The CDR3 is 13 amino acids. The CDR3 reads CASSIQYGYEQYF. CDR3 sequence (DNA): TGTGCCAGTAGTATCCAGTACGGCTACGAGCAGTACTTC.

This clone was detected a few times. Here the CDR3 reads CASSEGTSGKGQYF. In DNA, the CDR3 is TGTGCCAGCAGTGAGGGGACTAGCGGGAAGGGGCAGTACTTC. V usage is TRBV25-1 and J usage is TRBJ2-7; 13 positions agree with TRBD2. Trimming cost V 3 bases and J 9 bases; bases outside gene matches: 5. CDR3 length: 14 residues. CDR1 MGHDK and CDR2 SYGVNS come from the germline V gene.

The rearrangement uses TRBV28 and TRBJ1-5, with a tentative D call TRBD1 (5 bases). V was clipped by 2 bases and J by 5 bases, with 13 bases between them. The CDR3 loop spans 15 amino acids. Germline values: CDR1 MDHEN, CDR2 SYDVKM. The DNA for the CDR3 is TGTGCCAGCAGTTTAGGGGGTTGGGCCTATCAGCCCCAGCATTTT. Its translation: CASSLGGWAYQPQHF.

This clone was seen a handful of times. The chain links TRBV7-3 to TRBJ2-2, with D perhaps matching TRBD1 or TRBD2 (6 bases each). This CDR3 has 13 residues. Germline loops: CDR1 SGHTA, CDR2 FQGTGA. V was cut by 2 bases and J by 7 bases, with 8 bases left in between. The CDR3 nucleotides read TGTGCCAGCAGCTTAGGAGGGGGCGGGGAGCTGTTTTTT. Its translation is CASSLGGGGELFF. Complete variable domain (other parts from reference TRBV7-3 and TRBJ2-2): GAGVSQTPSNKVTEKGKYVELRCDPISGHTALYWYRQSLGQGPEFLIYFQGTGAADDSGLPNDRFFAVRPEGSVSTLKIQRTERGDSAVYLCASSLGGGGELFFGEGSRLTVL.

The chain combines TRBV4-2 with TRBJ2-5, with D perhaps TRBD2 (6 bases). The CDR3 runs 15 residues. The germline V gene encodes CDR1 LGHNA and CDR2 YNFKEQ. Trimming pared 0 bases from V and 5 bases from J, leaving 13 bases between. CDR3: CASSQDRGGWETQYF. In DNA, the CDR3 is TGTGCCAGCAGCCAAGACCGAGGAGGGTGGGAGACCCAGTACTTC.

The chain's CDR3 is CASSSDGAYEQYF. CDR3 in DNA: TGCGCCAGCAGTTCGGATGGAGCCTACGAGCAGTACTTC. The chain uses TRBV5-1 and TRBJ2-7, with D uncertain. V lost 5 bases to trimming and J lost 2 bases, with 11 bases between them. Germline V CDR1 and CDR2: SGHRS, YFSETQ. This CDR3 is 13 amino acids long.

The genes are TRBV6-5 and TRBJ1-2; D is undetermined. V lost 2 bases to trimming and J lost 7 bases, with 11 bases between them. Germline V gene data show CDR1 as MNHEY and CDR2 as SVGAGI. The CDR3 length is 13 residues. CDR3 DNA: TGTGCCAGCAGTTACATTGGGGTCGGTGGCTACACCTTC. This gives the protein CASSYIGVGGYTF.

This rearrangement joins TRBV30 to TRBJ2-2; TRBD1 agrees at 7 bases. V gave up 3 bases and J gave up 6 bases; unmatched junction bases: 4. The CDR3 is 13 amino acids. From germline, CDR1 is GTSNPN and CDR2 SVGIG (reference sequence). Written as DNA, the CDR3 is TGTGCCTGGAGGACAGGGTGGGCCGGGGAGCTGTTTTTT. Translation gives CAWRTGWAGELFF.

The chain recombines TRBV4-3 with TRBJ2-1; D gene uncertain. Germline CDR1 LGHNA, CDR2 YSLEER. Trimming took off 2 bases at V and 6 bases at J, with 2 bases between the two ends. The CDR3 sequence is 11 residues long. The CDR3 DNA is TGCGCCAGCAGCCAACGCAATGAGCAGTTCTTC. It yields the protein CASSQRNEQFF.

Details on this clone: Other DNA sequences in the sample encode the same CDR3. The CDR3 reads CASSGTSGYNEQFF. The CDR3 coding sequence is TGTGCCAGCAGCGGGACTAGCGGCTACAATGAGCAGTTCTTC. The V and J genes are TRBV9 and TRBJ2-1; 10 positions agree with TRBD2. CDR1 is SGDLS, CDR2 YYNGEE, per germline. V lost 3 bases, J lost 3 bases, and 0 bases stayed unmatched. This CDR3 comprises 14 residues. The variable domain in full, with the rest retrieved from reference TRBV9 and TRBJ2-1, is DSGVTQTPKHLITATGQRVTLRCSPRSGDLSVYWYQQSLDQGLQFLIQYYNGEERAKGNILERFSAQQFPDLHSELNLSSLELGDSALYFCASSGTSGYNEQFFGPGTRLTVL.

The CDR3 loop reads CASSLAGDEQYF. CDR3 DNA: TGCGCCAGCAGCTTAGCGGGAGACGAGCAGTACTTC. This chain joins TRBV5-1 and TRBJ2-7; 8 bases map to TRBD2. Germline V gene lookup returns CDR1 SGHRS and CDR2 YFSETQ. Germline trimming cut 2 bases from V and 5 bases from J; bases unmatched to any gene: 0. This CDR3 contains 12 residues.

A remark on this clone: A much larger clone differs by one base, so this may be a read error. The CDR3 DNA reads TGTGCCAGCTCACCATGGATTCCTAGCGCCGACGAGCAGTACTTC. Translated, it gives CASSPWIPSADEQYF. The chain has TRBV18 and TRBJ2-7; a weak D match, TRBD2 (6 bases). The germline V gene has CDR1 KGHSH and CDR2 LQKENI. Trimming pared 2 bases from V and 5 bases from J, leaving 16 bases between. The CDR3 spans 15 residues.

A word on this clone: One base away lies a much larger clone, so this may be a sequencing read error. This same CDR3 is encoded by further DNA sequences in the sample. The chain joins TRBV7-3 to TRBJ1-1; TRBD1 might be the D (6 bases). The V and J ends lost 5 bases and 2 bases respectively, with 12 bases between them. Germline V gives CDR1 SGHTA, CDR2 FQGTGA. CDR3 length: 14 amino acids. The DNA for the CDR3 is TGTGCCAGCAGCCCGACAGGCCCAAACACTGAAGCTTTCTTT. This sequence encodes CASSPTGPNTEAFF.

The chain combines TRBV28 with TRBJ2-1; D is undetermined. The CDR3 extends over 16 amino acids. The germline gives CDR1 MDHEN, CDR2 SYDVKM. V was trimmed by 5 bases and J by 0 bases, leaving 14 bases between them. The CDR3: CASSPAAMSSYNEQFF. CDR3 bases: TGTGCCAGCAGTCCCGCAGCGATGAGCTCCTACAATGAGCAGTTCTTC.

The sample holds many counts of this clone. V is TRBV19 and J is TRBJ1-1; 9 positions agree with TRBD1. V shed 7 bases and J 4 bases; nucleotides not matched to a gene: 4. This CDR3 comprises 13 residues. CDR1 and CDR2 (germline): LNHDA, SQIVND (reference sequence). The CDR3 spells CASTDRGVTEAFF. The CDR3 DNA is TGTGCCAGTACGGACAGGGGAGTCACTGAAGCTTTCTTT.

The gene calls are TRBV7-9 and TRBJ2-7; D is ambiguous. From germline, CDR1 is SEHNR and CDR2 FQNEAQ (reference sequence). V lost 1 base and J 6 bases, leaving 16 bases between the germline ends. This CDR3 is built from 15 residues. CDR3 bases: TGTGCCAGCAGCTTAGAGGGTGGGTACCTGCGCGAGCAGTACTTC. Its translation: CASSLEGGYLREQYF.

This chain uses TRBV6-1 with TRBJ2-7; no definite D call. Between the trimmed V and J ends, which lost 9 bases and 3 bases, there was a span of 12 bases. CDR3 length equals 12 residues. The germline CDR1 and CDR2 sequences are MNHNS and SASEGT. The CDR3 sequence is CASSPLNYEQYF. CDR3 nucleotides: TGTGCCAGTTCGCCACTTAACTACGAGCAGTACTTC.

The chain is built from TRBV11-3 and TRBJ1-4; no firm D call. V gave up 5 bases and J gave up 6 bases, with 16 bases separating them. CDR3 length: 15 amino acids. Germline-derived CDR1 and CDR2 are SGHNT and YENEEA. The CDR3 DNA reads as TGTGCCAGCAGCCCAAGCAGAAGGATTTATGAAAAACTGTTTTTT. Encoded protein: CASSPSRRIYEKLFF.

The rearrangement joins TRBV7-2 to TRBJ2-2, with TRBD2 matching over 8 bases. CDR3 length: 16 residues. From germline, CDR1 is SGHTA and CDR2 FQGNSA. J was trimmed by 9 bases and V by 4 bases; bases with no gene match: 13. The CDR3 nucleotides are TGTGCCAGCAGCTCCTATGGACTAGCTGTCGGGAGGGAGCTGTTTTTT. It encodes CASSSYGLAVGRELFF.

The chain recombines TRBV20-1 with TRBJ1-1; D unresolved. V was clipped by 4 bases and J by 7 bases, with 7 bases between them. Germline V gene lookup returns CDR1 DFQATT and CDR2 SNEGSKA (reference sequence). The CDR3 loop spans 10 amino acids. For the CDR3, the DNA is TGCAGTGCTACAGTGAGTGAAGCTTTCTTT. It codes for CSATVSEAFF.

As regards this clone: Relative to the germline gene, one junction end is altered; a read error may explain this. J is TRBJ2-3 and V is TRBV7-2; perhaps TRBD2 as D (5 bases). The germline V gene encodes CDR1 SGHTA and CDR2 FQGNSA. CDR3 size: 15 residues. The CDR3 loop is CASGLVREGTDTQYF. CDR3 sequence (DNA): TGTGCCAGCGGCTTAGTCCGGGAAGGGACAGATACGCAGTATTTT.

The chain is built from TRBV5-6 and TRBJ2-4; 14 bases line up with TRBD2. This CDR3 contains 19 residues. Germline V lookup: CDR1 SGHDT, CDR2 YYEEEE. V trimming: 4 bases; J trimming: 7 bases; junction bases outside the gene matches: 16. The chain's CDR3 is CASSRGWMTSGRAGNIQYF. The CDR3 DNA follows: TGTGCCAGCAGCCGGGGGTGGATGACTAGCGGGAGGGCCGGGAACATTCAGTACTTC. Combining the CDR3 with reference TRBV5-6 and TRBJ2-4 gives the whole variable domain DAGVTQSPTHLIKTRGQQVTLRCSPKSGHDTVSWYQQALGQGPQFIFQYYEEEERQRGNFPDRFSGHQFPNYSSELNVNALLLGDSALYLCASSRGWMTSGRAGNIQYFGAGTRLSVL.